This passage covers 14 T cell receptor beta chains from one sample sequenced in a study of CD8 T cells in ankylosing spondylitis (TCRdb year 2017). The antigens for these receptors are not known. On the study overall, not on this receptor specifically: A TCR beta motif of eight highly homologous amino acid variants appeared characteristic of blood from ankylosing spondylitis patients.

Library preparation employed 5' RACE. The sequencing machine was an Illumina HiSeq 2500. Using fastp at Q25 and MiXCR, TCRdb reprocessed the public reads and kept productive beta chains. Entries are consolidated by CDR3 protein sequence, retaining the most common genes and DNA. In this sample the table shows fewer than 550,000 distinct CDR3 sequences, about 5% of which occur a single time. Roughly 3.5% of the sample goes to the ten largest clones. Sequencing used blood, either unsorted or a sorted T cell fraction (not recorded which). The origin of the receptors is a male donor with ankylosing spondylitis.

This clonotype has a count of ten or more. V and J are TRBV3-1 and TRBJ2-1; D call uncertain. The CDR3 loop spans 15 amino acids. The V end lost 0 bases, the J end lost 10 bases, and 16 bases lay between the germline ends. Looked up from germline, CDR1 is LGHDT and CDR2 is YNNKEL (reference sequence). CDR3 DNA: TGTGCCAGCAGCCAAGATTACTTTTCGTCAGTCGAGCAGTTCTTC. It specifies CASSQDYFSSVEQFF.

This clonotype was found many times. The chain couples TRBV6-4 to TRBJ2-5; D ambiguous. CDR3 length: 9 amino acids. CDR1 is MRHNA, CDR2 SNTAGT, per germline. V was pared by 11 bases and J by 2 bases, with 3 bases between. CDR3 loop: CAGQETQYF. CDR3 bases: TGTGCCGGGCAAGAGACCCAGTACTTC.

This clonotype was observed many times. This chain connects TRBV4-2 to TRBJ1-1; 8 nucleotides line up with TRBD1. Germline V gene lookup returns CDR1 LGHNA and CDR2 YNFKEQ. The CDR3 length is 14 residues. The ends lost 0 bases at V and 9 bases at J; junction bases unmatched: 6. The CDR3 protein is CASSQDAGQGKAFF. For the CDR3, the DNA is TGTGCCAGCAGCCAAGATGCAGGACAGGGTAAAGCTTTCTTT.

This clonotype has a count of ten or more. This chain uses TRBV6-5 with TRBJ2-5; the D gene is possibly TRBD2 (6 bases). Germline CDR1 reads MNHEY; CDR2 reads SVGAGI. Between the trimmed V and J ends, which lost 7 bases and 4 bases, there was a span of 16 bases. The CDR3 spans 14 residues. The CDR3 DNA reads TGTGCCAGCAAGACTCGACTAGTAGGAGAGACCCAGTACTTC. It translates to CASKTRLVGETQYF.

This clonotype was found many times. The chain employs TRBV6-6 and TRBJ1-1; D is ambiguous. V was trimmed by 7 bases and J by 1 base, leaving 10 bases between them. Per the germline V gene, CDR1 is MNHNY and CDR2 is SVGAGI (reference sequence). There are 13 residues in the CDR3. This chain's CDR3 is CASKFEGNTEAFF. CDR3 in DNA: TGTGCCAGCAAGTTTGAGGGGAACACTGAAGCTTTCTTT.

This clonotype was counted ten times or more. The DNA of the CDR3 is TGCAGTGCTCCCGCGGTTCAGGGCACAGATACGCAGTATTTT. Encoded protein: CSAPAVQGTDTQYF. The chain links TRBV20-1 to TRBJ2-3, with D unclear. CDR1 and CDR2 from the germline V gene are DFQATT and SNEGSKA (reference sequence). Trimming removed 5 bases at V and 1 base at J, with 13 bases between. This CDR3 comprises 14 residues.

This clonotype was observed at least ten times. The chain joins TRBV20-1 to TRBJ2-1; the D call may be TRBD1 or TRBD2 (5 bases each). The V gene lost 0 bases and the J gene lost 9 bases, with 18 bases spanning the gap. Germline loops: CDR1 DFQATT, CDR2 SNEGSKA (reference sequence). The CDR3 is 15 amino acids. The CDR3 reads CSARDRLGTFIEQFF. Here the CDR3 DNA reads TGCAGTGCTAGAGATCGTCTCGGGACCTTCATTGAGCAGTTCTTC.

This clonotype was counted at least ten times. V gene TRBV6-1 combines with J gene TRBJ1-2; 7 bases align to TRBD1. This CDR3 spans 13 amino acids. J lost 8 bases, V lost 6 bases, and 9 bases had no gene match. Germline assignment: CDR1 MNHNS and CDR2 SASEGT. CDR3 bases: TGTGCCAGCAGGCTAACAGGGGAGGAAGGCTACACCTTC. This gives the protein CASRLTGEEGYTF.

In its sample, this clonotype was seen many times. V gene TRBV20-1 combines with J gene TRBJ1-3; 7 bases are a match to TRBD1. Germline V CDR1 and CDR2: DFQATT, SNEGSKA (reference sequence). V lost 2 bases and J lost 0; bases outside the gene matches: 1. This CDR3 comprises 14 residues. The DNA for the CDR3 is TGCAGTGCTAGACGACAGGGCTCTGGAAACACCATATATTTT. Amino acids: CSARRQGSGNTIYF.

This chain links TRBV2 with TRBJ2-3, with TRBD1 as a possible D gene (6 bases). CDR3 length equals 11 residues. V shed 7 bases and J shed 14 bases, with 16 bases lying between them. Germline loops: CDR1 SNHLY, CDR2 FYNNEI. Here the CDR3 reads CASISGHRRYF. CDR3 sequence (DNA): TGTGCCAGCATCTCGGGACACCGGAGGTATTTT.

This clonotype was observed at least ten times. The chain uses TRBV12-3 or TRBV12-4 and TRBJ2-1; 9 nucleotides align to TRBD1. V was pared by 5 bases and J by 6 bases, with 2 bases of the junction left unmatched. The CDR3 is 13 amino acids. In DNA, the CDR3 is TGTGCCAGCAGTCGGGGACAGGGCAATGAGCAGTTCTTC. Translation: CASSRGQGNEQFF.

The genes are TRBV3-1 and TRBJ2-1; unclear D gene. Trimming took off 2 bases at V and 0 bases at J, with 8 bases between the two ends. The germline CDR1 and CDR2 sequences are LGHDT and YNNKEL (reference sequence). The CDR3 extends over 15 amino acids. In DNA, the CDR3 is TGTGCCAGCAGCCAAACGGTCAACTCCTACAATGAGCAGTTCTTC. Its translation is CASSQTVNSYNEQFF.

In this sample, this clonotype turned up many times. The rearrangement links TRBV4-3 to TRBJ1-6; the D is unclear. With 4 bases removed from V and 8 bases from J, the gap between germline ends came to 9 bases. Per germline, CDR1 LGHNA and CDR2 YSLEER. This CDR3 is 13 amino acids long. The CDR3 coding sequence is TGCGCCAGCAGCCGGAGAGCGGATTCACCCCTCCACTTT. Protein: CASSRRADSPLHF.

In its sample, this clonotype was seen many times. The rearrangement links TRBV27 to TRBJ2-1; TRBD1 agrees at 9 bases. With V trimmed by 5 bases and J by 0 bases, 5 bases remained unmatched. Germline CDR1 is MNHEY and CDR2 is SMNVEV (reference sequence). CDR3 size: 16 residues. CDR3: CASSRTGVSSYNEQFF. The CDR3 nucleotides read TGTGCCAGCAGTCGGACAGGGGTAAGCTCCTACAATGAGCAGTTCTTC.